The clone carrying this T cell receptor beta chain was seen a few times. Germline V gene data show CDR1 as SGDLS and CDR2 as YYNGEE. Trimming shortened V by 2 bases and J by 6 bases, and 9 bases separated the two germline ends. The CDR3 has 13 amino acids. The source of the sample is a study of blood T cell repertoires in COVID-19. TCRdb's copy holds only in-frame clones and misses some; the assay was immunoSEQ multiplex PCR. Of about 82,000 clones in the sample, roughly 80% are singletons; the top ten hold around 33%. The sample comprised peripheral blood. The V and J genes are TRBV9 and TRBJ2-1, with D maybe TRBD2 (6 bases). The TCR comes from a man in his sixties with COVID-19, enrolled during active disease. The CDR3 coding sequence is TGTGCCAGCAGCGTGAGGGAGGTCAATGAGCAGTTCTTC. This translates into CASSVREVNEQFF. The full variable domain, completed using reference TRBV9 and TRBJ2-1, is DSGVTQTPKHLITATGQRVTLRCSPRSGDLSVYWYQQSLDQGLQFLIQYYNGEERAKGNILERFSAQQFPDLHSELNLSSLELGDSALYFCASSVREVNEQFFGPGTRLTVL.